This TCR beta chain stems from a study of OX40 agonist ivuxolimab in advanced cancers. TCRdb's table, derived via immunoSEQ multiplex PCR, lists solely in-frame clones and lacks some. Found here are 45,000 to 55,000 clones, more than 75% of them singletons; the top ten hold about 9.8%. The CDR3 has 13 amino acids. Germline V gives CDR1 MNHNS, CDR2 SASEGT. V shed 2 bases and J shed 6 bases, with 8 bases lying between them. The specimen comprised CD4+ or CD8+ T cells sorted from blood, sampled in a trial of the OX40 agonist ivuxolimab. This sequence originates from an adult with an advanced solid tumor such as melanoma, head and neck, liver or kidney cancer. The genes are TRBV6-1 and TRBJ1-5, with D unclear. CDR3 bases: TGTGCCAGCAGTGAACACGGCCCTCAGCCCCAGCATTTT. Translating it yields CASSEHGPQPQHF.